Listed below are T cell receptor beta chains from one sample, sequenced in a study of T cells after yellow fever vaccination. MiXCR, applied by TCRdb to the 5' RACE reads, yields one record per CDR3 protein. Of fewer than 100,000 distinct CDR3 sequences in the sample, roughly 8.2% were seen once. The source material was CD8+ T cells not binding an NS4B(214-222) dextramer, sorted from PBMCs, sampled approximately 15 days after the first yellow fever vaccination. Source of these receptors: a man between 18 and 35 years old who received the YFV17D yellow fever vaccine. Each CDR3 is given with its conserved first and last residue. A D gene is named only where the DNA matches it firmly. Clone size is given for some rows only: seen once, a few or many times, or a class if the clone is expanded.

D	V	size	J	DNA	CDR3
NA	TRBV12-3/TRBV12-4	few	TRBJ2-2	TGTGCCAGCAGGCCAGACACCGGGGAGCTGTTTTTT	CASRPDTGELFF
NA	TRBV7-9	few	TRBJ1-2	TGTGCCAGCAGCTTCGGATGGTCCTCTAACTATGGCTACACCTTC	CASSFGWSSNYGYTF
TRBD1	TRBV27	few	TRBJ2-5	TGTGCCAGCAGTTTAAGGCCCCTGGTTGACAGGGACCAGGAGACCCAGTACTTC	CASSLRPLVDRDQETQYF
TRBD2	TRBV30	NA	TRBJ2-1	TGTGCCTGGAGAGAGTTACTAGCGGGGATTGAGCAGTTCTTC	CAWRELLAGIEQFF
NA	TRBV3-1	few	TRBJ2-5	TGTGCCAGCAGCCCCCGCAGGGAGCAAGAGACCCAGTACTTC	CASSPRREQETQYF
NA	TRBV4-1	few	TRBJ1-2	TGCGCCAGCAGCCAGGGGGGACGCTATGGCTACACCTTC	CASSQGGRYGYTF
NA	TRBV7-7	NA	TRBJ2-1	TGTGCCAGCAGCCGGACAGCGTCGGCGAATGAGCAGTTCTTC	CASSRTASANEQFF
NA	TRBV28	many	TRBJ1-1	TGTGCCCTGGGGGGCGGGGGGACTGAAGCTTTCTTT	CALGGGGTEAFF
TRBD1	TRBV29-1	few	TRBJ2-1	TGCAGCGTTGAAGGACAGGGAGAGGACAATGAGCAGTTCTTC	CSVEGQGEDNEQFF
NA	TRBV27	few	TRBJ1-1	TGTGCCAGCAGTACAACAGGGACTGAAGCTTTCTTT	CASSTTGTEAFF
NA	TRBV7-9	few	TRBJ2-7	TGTGCCAGCACCCCTGACAAACTCCCCTACGAGCAGTACTTC	CASTPDKLPYEQYF
TRBD2	TRBV4-1	NA	TRBJ2-3	TGCGCCAGCAGCCCTGGACTAGCGGGGGGGCCGATGGATACGCAGTATTTT	CASSPGLAGGPMDTQYF
NA	TRBV5-1	many	TRBJ1-2	TGCGCCAGCGGACCTCCGGGGAGGCTCGTTGGCTACACCTTC	CASGPPGRLVGYTF
TRBD1	TRBV6-1	NA	TRBJ1-1	TGTGCCAGCAGTGGACAGGGCAGGACTGAAGCTTTCTTT	CASSGQGRTEAFF
TRBD1	TRBV11-2	few	TRBJ2-2	TGTGCCAGCAGCTCGGGGGTACAGGGGGTTGGCCGCACCGGGGAGCTGTTTTTT	CASSSGVQGVGRTGELFF
NA	TRBV29-1	NA	TRBJ1-1	TGCAGCGTTGATATGGGCACTGAAGCTTTCTTT	CSVDMGTEAFF
NA	TRBV3-1	few	TRBJ2-5	TGTGCCAGCAGCCAAGATCACAACGGAAGGGAGACCCAGTACTTC	CASSQDHNGRETQYF
TRBD2	TRBV20-1	few	TRBJ2-3	TGCAGTGCTGCAGGGGTAGCGGGGGTAATAACAGATACGCAGTATTTT	CSAAGVAGVITDTQYF
NA	TRBV7-7	many	TRBJ2-1	TGTGCCAGCAGCTTAGCGGCAGGCAATGAGCAGTTCTTC	CASSLAAGNEQFF
NA	TRBV14	NA	TRBJ2-1	TGTGCCAGCAGCCAAGTGGGGCTCAATGAGCAGTTCTTC	CASSQVGLNEQFF
NA	TRBV14	many	TRBJ1-1	TGTGCCAGCAGCCAAGAGGGGGCTCTGAACACTGAAGCTTTCTTT	CASSQEGALNTEAFF
TRBD1	TRBV29-1	NA	TRBJ1-3	TGCAGCGTTGAGGCCTTAGGACAGGGCTACGGAAACACCATATATTTT	CSVEALGQGYGNTIYF
NA	TRBV6-5	few	TRBJ2-1	TGTGCCAGCAGTCGAACAGGGCTGGAGCAGTTCTTC	CASSRTGLEQFF
NA	TRBV28	few	TRBJ1-2	TGTGCCAGCAGTACCCCTAACTATGGCTACACCTTC	CASSTPNYGYTF
NA	TRBV12-3/TRBV12-4	NA	TRBJ2-5	TGTGCCAGCAGGGGCACGGGGGACCAGTACTTC	CASRGTGDQYF